Here is one T cell receptor (beta chain) with its context. The sample is drawn from a study of cytomegalovirus exposure and HLA in healthy donors. Trimming removed 5 bases from V and 4 bases from J, with 8 bases in between. Germline CDR1 is LNHDA and CDR2 is SQIVND (reference sequence). This CDR3 spans 12 amino acids. Vbeta (60) and Jbeta (13) primers were used in the PCR. The protocol was immunoSEQ multiplex PCR, while the TCRdb copy is restricted to in-frame clones and leaves out a portion. The table includes 150,000 to 200,000 clones, less than 85% detected once. The TCR sequence derives from a man between 18 and 29 years old in good health and CMV-seronegative. Specimen: PBMCs. This chain connects TRBV19 to TRBJ1-1; D is unresolved. The DNA of the CDR3 is TGTGCCAGTAGTCCAGGTTCCACTGAAGCTTTCTTT. Its protein is CASSPGSTEAFF.